One and the same sample provided the 6 T cell receptor beta chains below, sequenced in a study of T cells in Graves' hyperthyroidism and ophthalmopathy. RNA transcripts yielded amplified TCR beta CDR3 regions. RT-PCR in the first round (using the HTBI primer set) targeted the TCR CDR3. TCRdb ran MiXCR on the multiplex PCR reads and lists one entry per CDR3 protein. The sample lists about 740,000 distinct CDR3 sequences, 13% to 15% occurring once. The specimen was blood. The origin of the receptors is a woman under 30 with Graves' hyperthyroidism.

This clonotype was seen more than once but under ten times. The chain recombines TRBV9 with TRBJ2-7, with 10 positions matching TRBD1. Looked up from germline, CDR1 is SGDLS and CDR2 is YYNGEE. The CDR3 is 16 residues long. V was clipped by 5 bases and J by 1 base; unmatched bases: 9. CDR3: CASSVIRDRGSYEQYF. CDR3 DNA sequence: TGTGCCAGCAGTGTCATCCGGGACAGGGGATCCTACGAGCAGTACTTC.

The V and J genes are TRBV24-1 and TRBJ1-2, with D perhaps TRBD1 (5 bases). Between the trimmed V and J ends, which lost 7 bases and 4 bases, there was a span of 15 bases. The germline V gene encodes CDR1 KGHDR and CDR2 SFDVKD. This CDR3 spans 14 amino acids. The CDR3 loop reads CATSSGTWSYGYTF. The CDR3 bases are TGTGCCACCAGCTCCGGGACCTGGAGCTATGGCTACACCTTC.

This clonotype was counted only a few times. The rearrangement links TRBV27 to TRBJ1-5, with D possibly matching TRBD1 (5 bases). The CDR3 is 13 residues long. Germline V CDR1 and CDR2: MNHEY, SMNVEV (reference sequence). Deletions cut 3 bases from V and 12 bases from J, with 15 bases between. CDR3 loop: CASSFVHTGLQHF. Here the CDR3 DNA reads TGTGCCAGCAGTTTTGTCCATACAGGCCTCCAGCATTTT.

This clonotype was counted a few times. This sequence joins TRBV6-2 or TRBV6-3 and TRBJ2-3, with TRBD2 identical over 7 bases. V was pared by 5 bases and J by 3 bases, with 14 bases of the junction left unmatched. Germline V gives CDR1 MNHEY, CDR2 SVGEGT. The CDR3 length is 17 residues. The CDR3 DNA is TGTGCCAGCAGTGCGATTCTAGCGGCTACCCTAACAGATACGCAGTATTTT. It codes for CASSAILAATLTDTQYF.

Comments on this clonotype: Germline and junction disagree at one end, which may indicate a read error. The chain employs TRBV9 and TRBJ2-1, with TRBD1 identical over 7 bases. Per the germline V gene, CDR1 is SGDLS and CDR2 is YYNGEE. The CDR3 totals 16 residues. CDR3 region: CASSGLRGEGADEQLF. The DNA of the CDR3 is TGTGCCAGCAGCGGACTGAGGGGAGAGGGGGCCGATGAGCAGCTCTTC.

The CDR3 DNA sequence: TGTGCCAGTAACCAAGCAAGAGGGGGGGGCACTGAAGCTTTCTTT. Translation gives CASNQARGGGTEAFF. The chain carries TRBV2 and TRBJ1-1, with D perhaps matching TRBD1 (6 bases). The CDR3 runs to 15 residues. With 9 bases removed from V and 4 bases from J, the gap between germline ends came to 21 bases. Germline V gene sequence: CDR1 SNHLY, CDR2 FYNNEI.